One and the same sample provided the 17 T cell receptor beta chains below, sequenced in a study of cytomegalovirus exposure and HLA in healthy donors. PCR amplification relied on 60 Vbeta primers (plus 13 Jbeta primers). Data came from immunoSEQ multiplex PCR; TCRdb stores just in-frame clones and leaves some out. The repertoire consists of about 200,000 clones, with roughly 83% occurring once and the leading ten covering roughly 0.71%. Material: PBMCs. The receptors originated from a boy aged 2 to 9 in good health and CMV-seronegative.

This chain connects TRBV5-6 to TRBJ2-3; 11 bases align to TRBD2. The CDR3 loop spans 18 amino acids. Germline-derived CDR1 and CDR2 are SGHDT and YYEEEE. The V and J ends lost 1 base and 0 bases, in that order; junction bases with no gene match: 7. For the CDR3, the DNA is TGTGCCAGCAGCTTGCTAACTAGCGGGGGATTTAGCACAGATACGCAGTATTTT. Translation: CASSLLTSGGFSTDTQYF.

The J gene is TRBJ2-3, the V gene TRBV18; D remains ambiguous. The CDR3 totals 16 residues. Germline V gene sequence: CDR1 KGHSH, CDR2 LQKENI. With 3 bases removed from V and 4 bases from J, the gap between germline ends came to 17 bases. This CDR3 reads CASSPPSDLRPDTQYF. The CDR3 bases are TGTGCCAGCTCACCCCCCAGCGACCTCCGCCCAGATACGCAGTATTTT.

This chain connects TRBV11-2 to TRBJ1-2; TRBD1 matches at 9 bases. Germline values: CDR1 SGHAT, CDR2 FQNNGV. CDR3 size: 15 residues. V was clipped by 4 bases and J by 7 bases; unmatched bases: 10. In nucleotides, the CDR3 is TGTGCCAGCAGCTCCTTAGACAGGGGGATTAGTGGCTACACCTTC. Its protein product is CASSSLDRGISGYTF.

This clone has a handful of counts. This chain's CDR3 is CASSPFDRGNTEAFF. In DNA form, the CDR3 reads TGTGCCAGCAGTCCCTTCGACAGGGGGAACACTGAAGCTTTCTTT. The rearrangement links TRBV27 to TRBJ1-1; TRBD1 matches at 8 bases. The CDR3 spans 15 residues. V lost 5 bases, J lost 1 base, and 6 bases stayed unmatched. Germline V lookup: CDR1 MNHEY, CDR2 SMNVEV (reference sequence).

This rearrangement joins TRBV5-1 to TRBJ2-5, with a tentative D call TRBD1 (5 bases). With the DNA end fitting TRBJ2-7 better, the J assignment may be wrong. The CDR3 sequence is 12 residues long. CDR1 SGHRS and CDR2 YFSETQ come from the germline V gene. In nucleotides, the CDR3 is TGCGCCAGCGCCACGGACAACTACGAGCAGTACTTC. Amino acids: CASATDNYEQYF.

This clone was detected only a few times. This chain joins TRBV4-2 and TRBJ2-7; D might be TRBD1 (5 bases). The germline V and J ends were trimmed by 1 base and 0 bases, with 7 bases remaining between them. CDR1 LGHNA and CDR2 YNFKEQ come from the germline V gene. The CDR3 is 14 residues long. This CDR3 reads CASSQGGTSYEQYF. DNA of the CDR3: TGTGCCAGCAGCCAAGGGGGCACCTCCTACGAGCAGTACTTC.

The chain has TRBV15 and TRBJ2-7; weak D call: TRBD1 (7 bases). Germline V gives CDR1 LNHNV, CDR2 YYDKDF (reference sequence). CDR3 length: 18 residues. V was trimmed by 0 bases and J by 6 bases, leaving 24 bases between them. The chain's CDR3 is CATSRDHLDGRGTCEQYF. CDR3 sequence (DNA): TGTGCCACCAGCAGAGACCATCTCGACGGCAGGGGGACTTGCGAGCAGTACTTC.

This chain connects TRBV9 to TRBJ2-3; 11 nucleotides line up with TRBD2. After removal of 6 bases from V and 2 bases from J, the junction contained 5 bases not matched to a gene. Germline CDR1 reads SGDLS; CDR2 reads YYNGEE. The CDR3 covers 15 residues. In DNA form, the CDR3 reads TGTGCCAGCACCCGACTAGCGGGGAACACAGATACGCAGTATTTT. Protein: CASTRLAGNTDTQYF.

The chain uses TRBV27 and TRBJ2-1, with D possibly being TRBD1 (6 bases). Trimming pared 4 bases from V and 6 bases from J, leaving 13 bases between. The CDR3 is made up of 14 amino acids. Germline assignment: CDR1 MNHEY and CDR2 SMNVEV (reference sequence). The CDR3 spells CASSWSTGSNEQFF. DNA for the CDR3: TGTGCCAGCAGTTGGAGTACAGGGTCCAATGAGCAGTTCTTC.

This rearrangement joins TRBV9 to TRBJ2-5; possible D gene TRBD2, 6 bases. The CDR3 extends over 15 amino acids. The ends were cut back, 0 bases at V and 5 bases at J, with 14 bases in the middle. The germline gives CDR1 SGDLS, CDR2 YYNGEE. The CDR3 DNA follows: TGTGCCAGCAGCGTAGACCCGGGAGTAGGGGAGACCCAGTACTTC. Encoded protein: CASSVDPGVGETQYF.

V and J are TRBV18 and TRBJ2-3; D ambiguous. This CDR3 spans 11 amino acids. CDR1 and CDR2 from the germline V gene are KGHSH and LQKENI. The V and J ends lost 8 bases and 7 bases respectively, with 10 bases between them. CDR3 in DNA: TGTGCCAGCGGCACCCTGTATACGCAGTATTTT. Residues: CASGTLYTQYF.

The chain combines TRBV9 with TRBJ1-1, with a tentative D call TRBD1 (6 bases). The CDR3 has 15 amino acids. CDR1 is SGDLS, CDR2 YYNGEE, per germline. V dropped 6 bases and J dropped 1 base, with 16 bases sitting between them. The CDR3 nucleotides read TGTGCCAGCACCCCGTGGGGGGGGGCGAACACTGAAGCTTTCTTT. It is translated as CASTPWGGANTEAFF. The variable domain in full, completed from reference TRBV9 and TRBJ1-1, reads DSGVTQTPKHLITATGQRVTLRCSPRSGDLSVYWYQQSLDQGLQFLIQYYNGEERAKGNILERFSAQQFPDLHSELNLSSLELGDSALYFCASTPWGGANTEAFFGQGTRLTVV.

The V call is TRBV4-1, the J call TRBJ2-3; TRBD2 is a possible D gene (6 bases). The CDR3 runs to 16 residues. The V gene's germline CDR1 is MGHRA and CDR2 YSYEKL. V was trimmed by 0 bases and J by 1 base, leaving 11 bases between them. The CDR3 spells CASSQDGVAGTDTQYF. Here the CDR3 DNA reads TGCGCCAGCAGCCAAGATGGGGTAGCGGGCACAGATACGCAGTATTTT.

The CDR3 coding sequence is TGTGCCAGCAGCCTCCGGGACACCAATTCACCCCTCCACTTT. Residues: CASSLRDTNSPLHF. V is TRBV7-9 and J is TRBJ1-6, with D possibly being TRBD1 (6 bases). CDR1 and CDR2 from the germline V gene are SEHNR and FQNEAQ (reference sequence). This CDR3 region has 14 residues. The ends were cut back, 5 bases at V and 7 bases at J, with 12 bases in the middle. Using reference TRBV7-9 and TRBJ1-6 for the parts outside the CDR3, the full variable domain is DTGVSQNPRHKITKRGQNVTFRCDPISEHNRLYWYRQTLGQGPEFLTYFQNEAQLEKSRLLSDRFSAERPKGSFSTLEIQRTEQGDSAMYLCASSLRDTNSPLHFGNGTRLTVT.

As for this clone: A read error may produce the germline difference seen at one junction end. The chain links TRBV12-5 to TRBJ2-5; 14 bases are shared with TRBD2. Germline CDR1 and CDR2: LGHNT and FRNRAP. The CDR3 is made up of 16 amino acids. The CDR3 DNA is TGTGCTAGTGGGTTGGGGACTAGCGGGAGAGGAGAGACCCAGTACTTC. Protein sequence: CASGLGTSGRGETQYF.

CDR3 bases: TGTGCCAGTAGTAAGACTAGCGGGTACACAGATACGCAGTATTTT. It is translated as CASSKTSGYTDTQYF. The V and J genes are TRBV19 and TRBJ2-3, with TRBD2 matching 10 bases. This CDR3 has 15 residues. CDR1 is LNHDA and CDR2 is SQIVND in the germline V gene (reference sequence). The V and J ends lost 4 bases and 2 bases, in that order; junction bases with no gene match: 3.

This clone was detected once. V gene TRBV27 combines with J gene TRBJ2-7, with 7 positions matching TRBD1. Trimming cost V 6 bases and J 3 bases; bases outside gene matches: 8. The CDR3 loop spans 14 amino acids. Germline assignment: CDR1 MNHEY and CDR2 SMNVEV (reference sequence). This CDR3 is CASSLDRVGYEQYF. In nucleotides, the CDR3 is TGTGCCAGCAGCCTTGACAGGGTGGGCTACGAGCAGTACTTC.